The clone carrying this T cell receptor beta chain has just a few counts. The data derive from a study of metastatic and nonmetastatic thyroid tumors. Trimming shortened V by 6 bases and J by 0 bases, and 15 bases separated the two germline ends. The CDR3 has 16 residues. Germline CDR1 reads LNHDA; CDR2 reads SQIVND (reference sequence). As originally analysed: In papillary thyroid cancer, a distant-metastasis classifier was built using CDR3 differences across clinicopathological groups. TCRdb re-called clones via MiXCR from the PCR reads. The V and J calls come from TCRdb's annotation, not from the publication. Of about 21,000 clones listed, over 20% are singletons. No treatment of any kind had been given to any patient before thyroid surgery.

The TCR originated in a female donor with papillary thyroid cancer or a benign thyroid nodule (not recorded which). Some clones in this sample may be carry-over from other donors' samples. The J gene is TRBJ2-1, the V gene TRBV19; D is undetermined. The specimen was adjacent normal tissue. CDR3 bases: TGTGCCAGTAGCGCCTGGCCCCGGAGCTCCTACAATGAGCAGTTCTTC. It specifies CASSAWPRSSYNEQFF.